This T cell receptor beta chain was profiled in a study of blood T cell repertoires in COVID-19. Background on the study: The samples span acute and convalescent COVID-19 from the United States, Italy and Spain. In each case, the material was cDNA or gDNA derived from T cells, B-cell-depleted T cells, or PBMCs.

After removal of 5 bases from V and 4 bases from J, the junction contained 14 bases not matched to a gene. The CDR3 has 18 amino acids. CDR1 SGHTA and CDR2 FQGNSA come from the germline V gene. Source study methods: Nucleated cell counts were estimated from reference gene primer amplification. Clones were read by immunoSEQ multiplex PCR, and TCRdb kept only the in-frame ones, dropping some. That table gives V, J and clone size, and the DNA gave D and trimming. Here the sample spans about 140,000 clones, around 88% being singletons. V gene TRBV7-2 combines with J gene TRBJ1-4, with TRBD1 matching 9 bases. This clonotype originated in a woman aged 60-70 years with acute or convalescent COVID-19. Sequencing was performed on peripheral blood. CDR3 residues: CASSQQYGQGTDNEKLFF. For the CDR3, the DNA is TGTGCCAGCAGCCAACAATACGGACAGGGGACAGATAATGAAAAACTGTTTTTT. The entire variable domain, with the rest obtained from reference TRBV7-2 and TRBJ1-4, is as follows: GAGVSQSPSNKVTEKGKDVELRCDPISGHTALYWYRQSLGQGLEFLIYFQGNSAPDKSGLPSDRFSAERTGGSVSTLTIQRTQQEDSAVYLCASSQQYGQGTDNEKLFFGSGTQLSVL.